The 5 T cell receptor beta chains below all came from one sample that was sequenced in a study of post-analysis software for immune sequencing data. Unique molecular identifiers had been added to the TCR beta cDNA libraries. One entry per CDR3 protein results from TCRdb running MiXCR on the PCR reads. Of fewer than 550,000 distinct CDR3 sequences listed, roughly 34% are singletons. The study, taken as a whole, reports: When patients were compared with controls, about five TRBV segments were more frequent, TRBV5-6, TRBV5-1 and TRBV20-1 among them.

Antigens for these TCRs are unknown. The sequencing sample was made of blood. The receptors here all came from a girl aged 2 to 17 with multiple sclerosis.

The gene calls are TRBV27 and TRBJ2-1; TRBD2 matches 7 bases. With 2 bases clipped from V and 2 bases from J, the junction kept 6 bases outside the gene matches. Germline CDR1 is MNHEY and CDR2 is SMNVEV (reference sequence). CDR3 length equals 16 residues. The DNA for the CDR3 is TGTGCCAGCAGTTTACGGGGACGGGGGGCCTACAATGAGCAGTTCTTC. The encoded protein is CASSLRGRGAYNEQFF.

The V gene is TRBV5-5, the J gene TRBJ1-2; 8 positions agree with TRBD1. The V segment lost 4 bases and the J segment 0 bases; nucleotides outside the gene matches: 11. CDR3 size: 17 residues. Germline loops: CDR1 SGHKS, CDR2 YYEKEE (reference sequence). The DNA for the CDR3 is TGTGCCAGCAGCGCGTCCGGGACAGGAACAGCTAACTATGGCTACACCTTC. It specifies CASSASGTGTANYGYTF.

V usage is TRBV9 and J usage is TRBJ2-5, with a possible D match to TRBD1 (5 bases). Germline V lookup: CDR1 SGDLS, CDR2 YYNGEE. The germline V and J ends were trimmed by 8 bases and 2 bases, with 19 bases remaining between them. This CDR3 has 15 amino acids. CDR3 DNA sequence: TGTGCCAGTAGCAGGAGTCAGGGAACGCAAGAGACCCAGTACTTC. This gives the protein CASSRSQGTQETQYF.

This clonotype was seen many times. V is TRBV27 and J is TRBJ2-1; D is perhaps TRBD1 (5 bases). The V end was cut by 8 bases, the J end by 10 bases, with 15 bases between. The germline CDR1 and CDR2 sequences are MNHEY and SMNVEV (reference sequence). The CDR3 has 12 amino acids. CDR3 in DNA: TGTGCCAGCTCGCCAGGGCTTGTGGAGCAGTTCTTC. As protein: CASSPGLVEQFF.

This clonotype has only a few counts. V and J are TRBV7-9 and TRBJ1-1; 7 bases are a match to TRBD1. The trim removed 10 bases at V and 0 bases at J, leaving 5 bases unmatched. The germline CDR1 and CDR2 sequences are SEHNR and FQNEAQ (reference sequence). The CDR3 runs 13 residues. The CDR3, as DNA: TGTGCCATGTCAACAGGGGTGAACACTGAAGCTTTCTTT. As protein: CAMSTGVNTEAFF.